A selection of T cell receptor beta chains follows, all from one sample in a study of T cell responses to AZD1222 COVID-19 vaccine. The method was immunoSEQ multiplex PCR; TCRdb's version includes in-frame clones alone and lacks a portion of them. Counted here are around 120,000 clones, roughly 90% occurring once; the ten biggest clones make up around 14%. The specimen comprised peripheral blood, sampled on day 0 of AZD1222 vaccination. The receptors stem from an adult in good health. The CDR3 runs from the conserved cysteine through the conserved F or W. The order of the fields is clone size, V gene, CDR3 protein. Size is stated for part of the rows, as once, few or many counts, or as a class when the clone is expanded.

>-|TRBV28
CASSLGVEAFF
>few|TRBV12-3/TRBV12-4
CASSWDNYEQYF
>once|TRBV4-3
CASSQDDREQYF
>-|TRBV5-1
CASSLGGSIMNTEAFF
>-|TRBV7-2
CASSLSRLRDRGNEQFF
>-|TRBV19
CASSIQGATEAFF
>-|TRBV19
CASSSLGTGPLDTIYF
>-|TRBV28
CASSSSTSWNTGELFF
>-|TRBV6-2/TRBV6-3
CASSYSTSGGTVANYGYTF
>-|TRBV9
CASMAGLKPGELFF
>-|TRBV4-3
CASSQVLSDSGANVLTF
>once|TRBV11-2
CASSLSNRGRRQYF
>few|TRBV9
CASSVEGYYGYTF
>-|TRBV5-1
CASSLVGTENEKLFF
>-|TRBV7-9
CASSLQVLGTEAFF
>-|TRBV27
CASSLDRGRGYTF
>-|TRBV18
CASSPTIQGSEQYF
>-|TRBV7-2
CASSLGLRGRGDGYTF
>-|TRBV3-1/TRBV3-2
CASSVRGNTIYF
>-|TRBV2
CASSEMGGWPANYGYTF
>-|TRBV15
CATSRVRGPGSNQPQHF
>-|TRBV27
CASSLGTSGRETQYF
>-|TRBV24-1
CATSDWGGRDPQLRGEQFF
>once|TRBV6-5
CASSYSDYNEQFF
>-|TRBV19
CASSKVSLGKEGYTF
>once|TRBV5-1
CASSWVGTDTDTQYF
>-|TRBV6-2/TRBV6-3
CASSYIGGRGSETQYF
>-|TRBV12-3/TRBV12-4
CASSPGGNTEAFF
>-|TRBV5-5
CASSWLDRGNEQFF
>-|TRBV14
CASSQDGYQNTEAFF
>few|TRBV28
CASSSPTGLAGERGEQFF
>once|TRBV3-1/TRBV3-2
CASSQDSQPQHF
>once|TRBV7-9
CASSVTGGANYGYTF
>-|TRBV29-1
CSVEARGDYNEQFF
>-|TRBV2
CASTVGPQETQYF
>-|TRBV25-1
CASSPTAYQETQYF
>-|TRBV27
CASSLVGLPGYPNEQFF
>-|TRBV18
CASSRDGNTEAFF
>-|TRBV13
CASSYAGGEQFF